Listed here are 27 T cell receptor beta chains from one sample, sequenced in a study of cytomegalovirus exposure and HLA in healthy donors. 13 Jbeta primers and 60 Vbeta primers were used for the PCR. Some clones are missing from TCRdb's copy, which holds only in-frame ones; the method was immunoSEQ multiplex PCR. The table records 70,000 to 100,000 clones, 55% to 70% of them present only once. The sample comprised PBMCs. The receptors were sampled from a woman in her 50s in good health and CMV-seropositive.

The V call is TRBV28, the J call TRBJ1-5, with 7 bases fitting TRBD1. Germline V CDR1 and CDR2: MDHEN, SYDVKM. V was clipped by 5 bases and J by 3 bases; unmatched bases: 10. CDR3 length: 16 residues. CDR3 residues: CASSGGIQGDNQPQHF. The CDR3 region has the DNA TGTGCCAGCAGTGGGGGGATCCAGGGGGACAATCAGCCCCAGCATTTT.

This clone was detected once. This rearrangement joins TRBV28 to TRBJ2-3, with D perhaps TRBD1 (6 bases). Germline V gene lookup returns CDR1 MDHEN and CDR2 SYDVKM. V lost 7 bases and J lost 1, with 12 bases in between. The CDR3 extends over 14 amino acids. The CDR3 bases are TGTGCCAGCACTCCATGGGGGCGCACAGATACGCAGTATTTT. The encoded protein is CASTPWGRTDTQYF.

The chain links TRBV10-1 to TRBJ2-7; 9 positions agree with TRBD1. With 0 bases clipped from V and 3 bases from J, the junction kept 6 bases outside the gene matches. Germline V gene lookup returns CDR1 WNHNN and CDR2 SYGVQD (reference sequence). This CDR3 comprises 16 residues. In DNA, the CDR3 is TGCGCCAGCAGTGAGTCTTCGGGGACAGGGATCTACGAGCAGTACTTC. Protein sequence: CASSESSGTGIYEQYF.

In the case of this clone: One end of the junction does not line up with germline, which may come from a read error. The chain combines TRBV5-1 with TRBJ1-4; unclear D gene. The V gene's germline CDR1 is SGHRS and CDR2 YFSETQ. The CDR3 is 15 amino acids. The CDR3 DNA follows: TGCGCCAGCAACTTGGAGGGAGCAACTAATGAAAAACTGTTTTTT. It encodes CASNLEGATNEKLFF.

The chain is built from TRBV27 and TRBJ2-7; 7 nucleotides line up with TRBD1. Trimming removed 5 bases from V and 2 bases from J; junction bases left unmatched: 12. The CDR3 loop spans 16 amino acids. Germline V gene lookup returns CDR1 MNHEY and CDR2 SMNVEV (reference sequence). The CDR3 sequence is CASSPSRGQTTYEQYF. CDR3 nucleotides: TGTGCCAGCAGTCCCTCCCGGGGACAGACGACCTACGAGCAGTACTTC.

This rearrangement joins TRBV9 to TRBJ1-2, with D unresolved. CDR1 and CDR2 (germline): SGDLS, YYNGEE. Deletions cut 0 bases from V and 8 bases from J, with 11 bases between. The CDR3 extends over 13 amino acids. The DNA for the CDR3 is TGTGCCAGCAGCGTAGGGGTCGGGATCGGCTACACCTTC. Translating it yields CASSVGVGIGYTF.

J is TRBJ2-3 and V is TRBV6-4; 8 bases line up with TRBD2. This CDR3 contains 15 residues. Germline V gene lookup returns CDR1 MRHNA and CDR2 SNTAGT. V lost 0 bases, J lost 1 base, and 0 bases stayed unmatched. In DNA, the CDR3 is TGTGCCAGCAGTGACTCGCGGGGGGGCACAGATACGCAGTATTTT. This sequence encodes CASSDSRGGTDTQYF.

This clone has more than one count but fewer than ten. V gene TRBV6-1 combines with J gene TRBJ2-7; a weak D match, TRBD2 (7 bases). V was clipped by 11 bases and J by 0 bases, with 14 bases between them. The length of the CDR3 is 13 residues. The germline gives CDR1 MNHNS, CDR2 SASEGT. The DNA for the CDR3 is TGTGCCTCCGAGGGGGGGTACTCCTACGAGCAGTACTTC. Encoded protein: CASEGGYSYEQYF.

The chain combines TRBV20-1 with TRBJ1-1; possibly TRBD1 for D (5 bases). The V gene's germline CDR1 is DFQATT and CDR2 SNEGSKA (reference sequence). The V gene lost 0 bases and the J gene lost 8 bases, with 7 bases spanning the gap. This CDR3 has 11 residues. This chain's CDR3 is CSARDHREAFF. The CDR3 DNA follows: TGCAGTGCTAGAGATCACAGGGAAGCTTTCTTT.

This clone was counted once. V is TRBV6-5 and J is TRBJ2-3, with a possible D match to TRBD2 (7 bases). The germline CDR1 and CDR2 sequences are MNHEY and SVGAGI. The CDR3 has 15 residues. The V gene lost 0 bases and the J gene lost 5 bases, with 12 bases spanning the gap. The CDR3: CASSYSGGAGDTQYF. The DNA for the CDR3 is TGTGCCAGCAGTTACTCGGGGGGGGCAGGAGATACGCAGTATTTT.

CDR3: CSAGGASGYTDTQYF. The DNA of the CDR3 is TGCAGCGCCGGGGGGGCTAGCGGATACACAGATACGCAGTATTTT. The chain carries TRBV29-1 and TRBJ2-3; 8 nucleotides agree with TRBD2. Germline V gives CDR1 SQVTM, CDR2 ANQGSEA. This CDR3 has 15 amino acids. The V and J ends lost 7 bases and 2 bases, in that order; junction bases with no gene match: 11.

CDR3 protein: CASSSGLANEQFF. The CDR3 DNA reads as TGTGCCAGCAGCTCAGGACTAGCCAATGAGCAGTTCTTC. This sequence joins TRBV11-3 and TRBJ2-1; 8 bases align to TRBD2. The V segment lost 4 bases and the J segment 6 bases; nucleotides outside the gene matches: 2. The CDR3 covers 13 residues. Per the germline V gene, CDR1 is SGHNT and CDR2 is YENEEA.

The rearrangement joins TRBV4-3 to TRBJ2-7; 9 bases fit TRBD1. This CDR3 contains 16 residues. V was pared by 0 bases and J by 2 bases, with 5 bases of the junction left unmatched. Germline lookup yields CDR1 LGHNA and CDR2 YSLEER. The CDR3 spells CASSQDWDRETYEQYF. CDR3 nucleotide sequence: TGCGCCAGCAGCCAAGATTGGGACAGGGAAACCTACGAGCAGTACTTC.

The gene calls are TRBV5-1 and TRBJ1-2; possibly TRBD1 for D (5 bases). V dropped 2 bases and J dropped 5 bases, with 16 bases sitting between them. The length of the CDR3 is 15 residues. Germline assignment: CDR1 SGHRS and CDR2 YFSETQ. This CDR3 is CASSLGTAGPYGYTF. DNA of the CDR3: TGCGCCAGCAGCTTAGGAACGGCAGGGCCATATGGCTACACCTTC.

V is TRBV28 and J is TRBJ2-7; maybe TRBD1 (6 bases). This CDR3 spans 16 amino acids. The germline CDR1 and CDR2 sequences are MDHEN and SYDVKM. V lost 5 bases, J lost 3 bases, and 20 bases lay in between. The CDR3 region has the DNA TGTGCCAGCAGTCCCCACACAGGGTCGGATTACTACGAGCAGTACTTC. It codes for CASSPHTGSDYYEQYF.

Many counts were recorded for this clone. The rearrangement links TRBV6-5 to TRBJ2-2; 9 bases agree with TRBD2. The V gene end was trimmed by 8 bases and the J gene end by 3 bases; junction bases not matched to a gene: 1. Germline V CDR1 and CDR2: MNHEY, SVGAGI. This CDR3 is 13 amino acids long. CDR3 DNA sequence: TGTGCCAGCGGACTAGCGTACACCGGGGAGCTGTTTTTT. It codes for CASGLAYTGELFF.

The J gene is TRBJ1-1, the V gene TRBV7-8; weak D call: TRBD1 (5 bases). Germline V gene data show CDR1 as SGHVS and CDR2 as FQNEAQ. CDR3 size: 15 residues. V dropped 1 base and J dropped 4 bases, with 13 bases sitting between them. The CDR3 coding sequence is TGTGCCAGCAGCTTAGTCGGGGGAGGAGGCACTGAAGCTTTCTTT. This sequence encodes CASSLVGGGGTEAFF.

The rearrangement joins TRBV27 to TRBJ2-7; the D gene is possibly TRBD1 (6 bases). The length of the CDR3 is 14 residues. V lost 6 bases, J lost 0 bases, and 12 bases lay in between. Germline V gene sequence: CDR1 MNHEY, CDR2 SMNVEV (reference sequence). The chain's CDR3 is CASRRTASSYEQYF. The CDR3 DNA follows: TGTGCCAGCAGAAGGACAGCGTCCTCCTACGAGCAGTACTTC.

The CDR3, as DNA: TGTGCCAGCAGTGTAGGCGGGGGGGCCTGGAATGAGCAGTTCTTC. Protein: CASSVGGGAWNEQFF. The rearrangement links TRBV2 to TRBJ2-1; 9 bases match TRBD2. Germline-derived CDR1 and CDR2 are SNHLY and FYNNEI. This CDR3 spans 15 amino acids. J gave up 7 bases and V 4 bases, and 8 bases lay outside the gene matches.

This clone has ten or more counts. The chain recombines TRBV4-3 with TRBJ1-1; D gene ambiguous. The CDR3 is 14 residues long. Between the trimmed V and J ends, which lost 1 base and 5 bases, there was a span of 11 bases. Germline V gene data show CDR1 as LGHNA and CDR2 as YSLEER. For the CDR3, the DNA is TGCGCCAGCAGCCAAGGATACCGAGGGACTGAAGCTTTCTTT. This translates into CASSQGYRGTEAFF.

This chain links TRBV6-1 with TRBJ1-2, with 11 bases aligning to TRBD1. Germline V CDR1 and CDR2: MNHNS, SASEGT. The CDR3 covers 15 residues. V shed 4 bases, J shed 4 bases, and the junction held 5 bases outside the gene matches. CDR3 sequence: CASSGGGQGGYGYTF. CDR3 bases: TGTGCCAGCAGTGGAGGGGGACAGGGGGGCTATGGCTACACCTTC.

This chain links TRBV4-2 with TRBJ1-5; the D is unclear. The length of the CDR3 is 15 residues. Trimming took 0 bases from V and 6 from J, leaving 12 bases between them. The germline V gene has CDR1 LGHNA and CDR2 YNFKEQ. The CDR3 region is CASSQDSSGGQPQHF. CDR3 sequence (DNA): TGTGCCAGCAGCCAAGATTCATCGGGAGGTCAGCCCCAGCATTTT.

Comment on this clone: Distinct nucleotide sequences in the sample also encode this CDR3. This chain joins TRBV27 and TRBJ2-3; no reliable D call. The germline V and J ends were trimmed by 6 bases and 6 bases, with 7 bases remaining between them. This CDR3 is built from 11 residues. Germline V gives CDR1 MNHEY, CDR2 SMNVEV (reference sequence). The CDR3 region has the DNA TGTGCCAGCAGCAGCAGGGATACGCAGTATTTT. Translation: CASSSRDTQYF.

The J gene is TRBJ1-1, the V gene TRBV10-3; D gene uncertain. The V and J ends lost 3 bases and 0 bases respectively, with 8 bases between them. The CDR3 contains 14 residues. The germline V gene has CDR1 ENHRY and CDR2 SYGVKD. CDR3 protein: CAISENRMNTEAFF. CDR3 DNA: TGTGCCATCAGTGAAAACAGAATGAACACTGAAGCTTTCTTT.

This clone appeared a few times. The chain employs TRBV2 and TRBJ2-7; 9 nucleotides align to TRBD1. V was pared by 0 bases and J by 4 bases, with 10 bases of the junction left unmatched. The length of the CDR3 is 17 residues. CDR1 SNHLY and CDR2 FYNNEI come from the germline V gene. CDR3 loop: CASSEALLGQGRYEQYF. In nucleotides, the CDR3 is TGTGCCAGCAGTGAAGCGCTTCTTGGACAGGGGCGATACGAGCAGTACTTC.

This clone has just a few counts. The CDR3: CASSDVQRGEGTQYF. In nucleotides, the CDR3 is TGTGCCAGCAGTGATGTCCAGCGGGGGGAGGGTACGCAGTATTTT. The rearrangement joins TRBV2 to TRBJ2-3; 9 nucleotides line up with TRBD2. The CDR3 is 15 amino acids. Germline V gene sequence: CDR1 SNHLY, CDR2 FYNNEI. V lost 3 bases, J lost 8 bases, and 9 bases stayed unmatched.

The CDR3 region has the DNA TGTGCCAGCAGAAAGACAGCAACTAATGAAAAACTGTTTTTT. Translating gives CASRKTATNEKLFF. This chain connects TRBV2 to TRBJ1-4, with TRBD1 as a possible D gene (5 bases). This CDR3 comprises 14 residues. With 6 bases removed from V and 0 bases from J, the gap between germline ends came to 8 bases. Germline CDR1 and CDR2: SNHLY and FYNNEI. Combining the CDR3 with reference TRBV2 and TRBJ1-4 gives the whole variable domain EPEVTQTPSHQVTQMGQEVILRCVPISNHLYFYWYRQILGQKVEFLVSFYNNEISEKSEIFDDQFSVERPDGSNFTLKIRSTKLEDSAMYFCASRKTATNEKLFFGSGTQLSVL.